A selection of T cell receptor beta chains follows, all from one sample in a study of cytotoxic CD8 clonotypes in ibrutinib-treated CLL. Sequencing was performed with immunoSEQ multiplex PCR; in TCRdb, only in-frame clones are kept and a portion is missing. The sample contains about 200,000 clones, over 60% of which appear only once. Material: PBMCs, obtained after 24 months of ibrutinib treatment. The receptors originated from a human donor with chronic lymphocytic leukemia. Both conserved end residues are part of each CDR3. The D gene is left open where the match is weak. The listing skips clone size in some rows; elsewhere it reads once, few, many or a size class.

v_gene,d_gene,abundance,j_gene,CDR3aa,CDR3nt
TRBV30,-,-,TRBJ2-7,CASGQGYSYEQYF,TGTGCCTCCGGGCAGGGTTATTCCTACGAGCAGTACTTC
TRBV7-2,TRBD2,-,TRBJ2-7,CASRLLAGGVYEQYF,TGTGCCAGCAGGTTGCTAGCGGGAGGGGTGTACGAGCAGTACTTC
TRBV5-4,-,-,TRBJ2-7,CASSLDLGNSYEQYF,TGTGCCAGCAGCTTGGATCTCGGGAACTCCTACGAGCAGTACTTC
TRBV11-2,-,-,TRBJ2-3,CASSPRGPTWSSSTDTQYF,TGTGCCAGCAGCCCCCGGGGGCCAACTTGGTCGTCTAGCACAGATACGCAGTATTTT
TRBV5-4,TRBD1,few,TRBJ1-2,CASSRQGDYGYTF,TGTGCCAGCAGCCGACAGGGGGACTATGGCTACACCTTC
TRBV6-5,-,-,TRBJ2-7,CASSYSLLEPGHF,TGTGCCAGCAGTTACTCCCTGTTGGAGCCCGGCCACTTC
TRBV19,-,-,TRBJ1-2,CASTPPQVYGYTF,TGTGCCAGTACCCCCCCACAGGTCTATGGCTACACCTTC
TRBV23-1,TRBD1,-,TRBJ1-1,CAPRTGRTSDTEAFF,TGCGCCCCGAGGACAGGGAGGACCTCGGACACTGAAGCTTTCTTT
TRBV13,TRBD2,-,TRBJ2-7,CASSLAGTRGSYEQYF,TGTGCCAGCAGCTTAGCCGGGACTAGGGGTTCCTACGAGCAGTACTTC
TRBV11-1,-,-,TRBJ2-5,CASSLEFQETQYF,TGTGCCAGCAGCTTAGAATTTCAAGAGACCCAGTACTTC
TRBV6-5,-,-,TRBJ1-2,CASSFGPGSVYGYTF,TGTGCCAGCAGTTTTGGTCCGGGGTCGGTCTATGGCTACACCTTC
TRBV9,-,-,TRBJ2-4,CASSSGLGSKNIQYF,TGTGCCAGCAGCTCAGGTCTGGGGTCCAAAAACATTCAGTACTTC
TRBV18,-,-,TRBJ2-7,CASSYLSSYEQYF,TGTGCCAGCTCATACCTCTCTTCCTACGAGCAGTACTTC
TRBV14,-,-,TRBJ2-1,CASSRGETNEQFF,TGTGCCAGCAGCCGCGGGGAAACCAATGAGCAGTTCTTC
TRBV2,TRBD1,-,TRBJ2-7,CATTTGGLYEQYF,TGTGCCACCACGACAGGGGGACTCTACGAGCAGTACTTC
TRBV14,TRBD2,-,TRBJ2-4,CASSQRAGVAKNIQYF,TGTGCCAGCAGCCAACGGGCGGGGGTAGCCAAAAACATTCAGTACTTC
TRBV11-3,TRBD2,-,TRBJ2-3,CASSPLAGGGTDTQYF,TGTGCCAGCAGCCCGCTAGCGGGAGGGGGCACAGATACGCAGTATTTT
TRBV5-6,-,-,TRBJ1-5,CASSLGFYSNQPQHF,TGTGCCAGCAGCTTGGGCTTTTATAGCAATCAGCCCCAGCATTTT
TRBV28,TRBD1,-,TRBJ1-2,CATHRGTPDRGRGKGYTF,TGTGCCACCCACCGAGGGACACCCGACAGGGGGCGAGGAAAAGGCTACACCTTC
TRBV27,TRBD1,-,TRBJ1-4,CASRQTPGTGFEKLFF,TGTGCCAGCAGACAAACCCCCGGGACAGGGTTTGAAAAACTGTTTTTT
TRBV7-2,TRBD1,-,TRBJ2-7,CASSLSGQGGNEQYF,TGTGCCAGCAGCTTGTCGGGACAGGGGGGCAACGAGCAGTACTTC
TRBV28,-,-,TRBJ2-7,CASSRTGAAYEQYF,TGTGCCAGCAGCCGTACCGGGGCGGCTTACGAGCAGTACTTC
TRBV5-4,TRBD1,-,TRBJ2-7,CASSPTGGYEQYF,TGTGCCAGCAGTCCTACAGGGGGCTACGAGCAGTACTTC
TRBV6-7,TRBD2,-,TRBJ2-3,CASSNDSGRWSWVTQYF,TGTGCCAGCAGTAACGACTCCGGGAGGTGGTCCTGGGTTACGCAGTATTTT
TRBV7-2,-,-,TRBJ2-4,CASSLVPFGQDIQYF,TGTGCCAGCAGCTTAGTTCCCTTCGGGCAGGACATTCAGTACTTC
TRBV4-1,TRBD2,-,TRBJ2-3,CASSLPTSGVSTDTQYF,TGCGCCAGCAGCCTTCCGACTAGCGGGGTTAGCACAGATACGCAGTATTTT
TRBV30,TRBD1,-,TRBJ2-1,CAWKYKGQGASNEQFF,TGTGCCTGGAAATATAAAGGACAGGGGGCTTCCAATGAGCAGTTCTTC
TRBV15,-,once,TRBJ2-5,CATSRDVGWGWETQYF,TGTGCCACCAGCAGAGATGTGGGATGGGGTTGGGAGACCCAGTACTTC
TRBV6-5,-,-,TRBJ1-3,CASTKGGNTIYF,TGTGCCAGCACCAAGGGGGGAAACACCATATATTTT
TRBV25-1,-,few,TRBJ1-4,CASRSTAGGEKLFF,TGTGCCAGCAGAAGTACAGCGGGAGGTGAAAAACTGTTTTTT
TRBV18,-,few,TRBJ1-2,CASSLDGYGYTF,TGTGCCAGCTCCCTGGACGGCTATGGCTACACCTTC
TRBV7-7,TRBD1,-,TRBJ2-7,CASSRDRDHEQYF,TGTGCTAGCAGCCGGGACAGGGACCACGAGCAGTACTTC
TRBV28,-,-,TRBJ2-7,CASSLKIVYEQYF,TGTGCCAGCAGTTTAAAGATTGTGTACGAGCAGTACTTC
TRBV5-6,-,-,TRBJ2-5,CASSHGLARRETQYF,TGTGCCAGCAGCCACGGTTTGGCCCGACGAGAGACCCAGTACTTC
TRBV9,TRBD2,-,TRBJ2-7,CASSASGRIYEQYF,TGTGCCAGCAGCGCAAGCGGGAGGATTTACGAGCAGTACTTC
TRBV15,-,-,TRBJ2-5,CATSGPGRIQETQYF,TGTGCCACCAGCGGCCCGGGACGGATCCAAGAGACCCAGTACTTC
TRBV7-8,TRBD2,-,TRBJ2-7,CASSLAAGGPYEQYF,TGTGCCAGCAGCTTAGCGGCGGGAGGGCCCTACGAGCAGTACTTC
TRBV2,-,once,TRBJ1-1,CASSRRKMNTEAFF,TGTGCCAGCAGCCGACGAAAGATGAACACTGAAGCTTTCTTT
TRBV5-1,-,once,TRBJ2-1,CASSLSPGSYNEQFF,TGCGCCAGCAGCTTGAGTCCGGGGTCCTACAATGAGCAGTTCTTC
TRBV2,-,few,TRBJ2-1,CASSDRSYNEQFF,TGTGCCAGCAGTGATAGGAGTTACAATGAGCAGTTCTTC
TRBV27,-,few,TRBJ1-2,CATNDGGARSNYGYTF,TGTGCCACCAACGATGGGGGCGCACGGTCTAACTATGGCTACACCTTC
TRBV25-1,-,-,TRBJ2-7,CASTPGVPYEQYF,TGTGCCAGCACTCCAGGTGTCCCCTACGAGCAGTACTTC
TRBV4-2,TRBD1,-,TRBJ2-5,CASSQDGGQGTETQYF,TGTGCCAGCAGCCAAGATGGCGGACAGGGAACAGAGACCCAGTACTTC
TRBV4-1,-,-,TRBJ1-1,CASSQVGNPFMNTEAFF,TGCGCCAGCAGCCAAGTAGGGAATCCCTTTATGAACACTGAAGCTTTCTTT
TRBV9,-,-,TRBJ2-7,CASSVGRGSYEQYF,TGTGCCAGCAGCGTAGGCCGGGGTTCCTACGAGCAGTACTTC
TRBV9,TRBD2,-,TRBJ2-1,CASSVVASGRVDEQFF,TGTGCCAGCAGCGTAGTGGCTAGCGGGAGGGTGGATGAGCAGTTCTTC
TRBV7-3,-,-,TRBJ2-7,CASSPGGDGYEQYF,TGTGCCAGCAGCCCAGGCGGGGACGGTTACGAGCAGTACTTC
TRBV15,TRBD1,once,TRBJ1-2,CATSRKQGAQDYGYTF,TGTGCCACCAGCAGAAAACAGGGGGCGCAGGACTATGGCTACACCTTC
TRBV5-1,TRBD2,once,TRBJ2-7,CASSPTRGGNHEQYF,TGCGCCAGCAGCCCCACCCGGGGGGGCAACCACGAGCAGTACTTC
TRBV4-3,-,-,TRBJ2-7,CASSQDLTGPYEQYF,TGCGCCAGCAGCCAAGATCTTACAGGGCCCTACGAGCAGTACTTC
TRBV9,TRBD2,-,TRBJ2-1,CASSVGLAVINEQFF,TGTGCCAGCAGCGTCGGACTAGCGGTCATAAATGAGCAGTTCTTC